A single TCR beta chain is shown here with its context. In the source study's methods: Cell counts per sample came from amplifying reference gene primers. TCRdb keeps only in-frame clones here, not all; method: immunoSEQ multiplex PCR. Clone size and V and J calls were adopted from that table, with D and trimming inferred from the DNA. This sample yields about 70,000 clones, of which more than 75% are seen a single time; more than 10% belongs to the top ten. The sample originates from a study of blood T cell repertoires in COVID-19. Study overall: Italy, Spain and the United States were the sources of the convalescent and acute COVID-19 samples. The cDNA or gDNA used as material had been derived from T cells, B-cell-depleted T cells, or PBMCs.

Sequencing was performed on peripheral blood. This TCR was sampled from a human donor in a cohort sampled during active COVID-19.

This CDR3 is CASSPRTSSSSYNEQFF. The CDR3 bases are TGTGCCAGCTCACCGCGAACTAGCTCCAGCTCCTACAATGAGCAGTTCTTC. The rearrangement joins TRBV18 to TRBJ2-1, with a tentative D call TRBD2 (6 bases). Germline V gene lookup returns CDR1 KGHSH and CDR2 LQKENI. This CDR3 contains 17 residues. V lost 3 bases and J lost 0, with 15 bases in between.